What follows are 22 T cell receptor beta chains derived from one specimen sequenced in a study of T cell responses to AZD1222 COVID-19 vaccine. Clones were read by immunoSEQ multiplex PCR, and TCRdb kept only the in-frame ones, dropping some. The data contain fewer than 120,000 clones, less than 95% of them singletons. The sample was peripheral blood, taken 28 days after the second AZD1222 dose. The receptors derive from an adult who received the AZD1222 COVID-19 vaccine.

CDR3 sequence: CAISERGGGPEAFF. CDR3 sequence (DNA): TGTGCCATCAGTGAGAGAGGGGGTGGACCTGAAGCTTTCTTT. The J gene is TRBJ1-1, the V gene TRBV10-3; TRBD1 might be the D (6 bases). The CDR3 extends over 14 amino acids. V lost 2 bases, J lost 6 bases, and 13 bases lay in between. CDR1 ENHRY and CDR2 SYGVKD come from the germline V gene.

The chain couples TRBV11-2 to TRBJ2-1, with D unresolved. Trimming removed 1 base at V and 3 bases at J, with 13 bases between. The CDR3 contains 16 residues. Germline CDR1 is SGHAT and CDR2 is FQNNGV. CDR3 amino acids: CASSLVRLPNYNEQFF. The DNA of the CDR3 is TGTGCCAGCAGCTTAGTACGGCTACCCAACTACAATGAGCAGTTCTTC. Based on the CDR3 plus reference TRBV11-2 and TRBJ2-1, the full variable domain is EAGVAQSPRYKIIEKRQSVAFWCNPISGHATLYWYQQILGQGPKLLIQFQNNGVVDDSQLPKDRFSAERLKGVDSTLKIQPAKLEDSAVYLCASSLVRLPNYNEQFFGPGTRLTVL.

V usage is TRBV5-4 and J usage is TRBJ1-1; 7 bases fit TRBD1. The V and J ends lost 4 bases and 0 bases, in that order; junction bases with no gene match: 3. The CDR3 sequence is 14 residues long. Germline-derived CDR1 and CDR2 are SGHNT and YYREEE (reference sequence). The CDR3 here is CASSPGTVNTEAFF. CDR3 coding DNA: TGTGCCAGCAGCCCCGGGACAGTGAACACTGAAGCTTTCTTT.

This clone has more than one count but fewer than ten. The chain is built from TRBV29-1 and TRBJ2-7; 11 bases line up with TRBD1. V trimming: 6 bases; J trimming: 3 bases; junction bases outside the gene matches: 4. The CDR3 extends over 13 amino acids. Germline values: CDR1 SQVTM, CDR2 ANQGSEA. The CDR3 protein is CSVGTGGDYEQYF. The CDR3 DNA reads as TGCAGCGTGGGGACAGGGGGAGACTACGAGCAGTACTTC.

The chain joins TRBV12-3 or TRBV12-4 to TRBJ1-2; D is uncertain. Trimming pared 3 bases from V and 4 bases from J, leaving 9 bases between. The CDR3 is made up of 13 amino acids. The CDR3 bases are TGTGCCAGCAGTTTGGTCGCGGGCTATGGCTACACCTTC. It encodes CASSLVAGYGYTF.

The chain couples TRBV3-1 (or the pseudogene TRBV3-2) to TRBJ1-5; D unresolved. Germline CDR1 LGHDT, CDR2 YNNKEL (reference sequence). V was shortened by 6 bases and J by 3 bases, with 12 bases between the two germline ends. The length of the CDR3 is 14 residues. CDR3 region: CASSGGLINQPQHF. The CDR3 coding sequence is TGTGCCAGCAGTGGCGGGCTTATCAATCAGCCCCAGCATTTT.

The rearrangement uses TRBV11-1 and TRBJ2-7; D unclear. This CDR3 has 13 amino acids. Trimming left V 6 bases short and J 6 bases short, with 15 bases between. Germline-derived CDR1 and CDR2 are SGHAT and FQDESV (reference sequence). The CDR3 spells CASSTLGIIEQYF. DNA of the CDR3: TGTGCCAGCAGTACTTTGGGCATCATCGAGCAGTACTTC.

This clone was observed once. The chain links TRBV6-5 to TRBJ1-6, with 8 positions matching TRBD1. The germline V gene has CDR1 MNHEY and CDR2 SVGAGI. This CDR3 is 13 amino acids long. Germline trimming cut 10 bases from V and 7 bases from J; bases unmatched to any gene: 6. This chain's CDR3 is CATLQGGNSPLHF. The CDR3 nucleotides are TGTGCCACCCTACAGGGGGGGAATTCACCCCTCCACTTT.

The J gene is TRBJ2-3, the V gene TRBV4-2; the D gene is possibly TRBD2 (5 bases). Germline V lookup: CDR1 LGHNA, CDR2 YNFKEQ. V shed 0 bases and J shed 1 base, with 17 bases lying between them. CDR3 size: 18 residues. The CDR3 DNA reads TGTGCCAGCAGCCAAGAAATTATAGCGCGTGAGCGCACAGATACGCAGTATTTT. It translates to CASSQEIIARERTDTQYF.

This clone was observed a handful of times. The chain recombines TRBV6-5 with TRBJ1-3, with D uncertain. V was pared by 6 bases and J by 0 bases, with 12 bases between. The CDR3 length is 15 residues. From germline, CDR1 is MNHEY and CDR2 SVGAGI. The DNA of the CDR3 is TGTGCCAGCAGGCCGGACGGTTACTCTGGAAACACCATATATTTT. Protein sequence: CASRPDGYSGNTIYF.

The CDR3 coding sequence is TGCGCCAGCAGTGGGCTAGCGGGAGATCGGCAAGAGACCCAGTACTTC. Translated, it gives CASSGLAGDRQETQYF. The chain employs TRBV5-1 and TRBJ2-5, with 10 bases that match TRBD2. Trimming removed 5 bases from V and 2 bases from J; junction bases left unmatched: 9. The CDR3 length is 16 residues. Germline CDR1 is SGHRS and CDR2 is YFSETQ.

V and J are TRBV19 and TRBJ2-1; 9 bases map to TRBD2. Trimming at V came to 1 base and at J to 3 bases, leaving 1 base not matched to a gene. Germline CDR1 LNHDA, CDR2 SQIVND (reference sequence). The CDR3 sequence is 15 residues long. The CDR3 protein is CASSIGTSDYNEQFF. In DNA, the CDR3 is TGTGCCAGTAGTATAGGGACTAGCGACTACAATGAGCAGTTCTTC.

The V and J genes are TRBV5-1 and TRBJ2-5, with 11 nucleotides matching TRBD2. Per germline, CDR1 SGHRS and CDR2 YFSETQ. V dropped 4 bases and J dropped 0; count of bases not matched to a gene: 14. This CDR3 comprises 19 residues. CDR3 residues: CASSDTSGGNPTYQETQYF. DNA of the CDR3: TGCGCCAGCAGCGACACTAGCGGGGGTAACCCCACCTACCAAGAGACCCAGTACTTC.

The chain recombines TRBV7-7 with TRBJ2-7; D is possibly TRBD2 (6 bases). V was trimmed by 1 base and J by 0 bases, leaving 16 bases between them. CDR3 length: 17 amino acids. Germline CDR1 SSHAT, CDR2 FNYEAQ (reference sequence). In DNA, the CDR3 is TGTGCCAGCAGCTTAGGCCCTCCCGGGGGAAGCTCCTACGAGCAGTACTTC. It yields the protein CASSLGPPGGSSYEQYF.

This clone was seen a single time. V and J are TRBV10-2 and TRBJ1-1, with D maybe TRBD1 (5 bases). Germline V gives CDR1 WSHSY, CDR2 SAAADI. The V gene lost 7 bases and the J gene lost 4 bases, with 10 bases spanning the gap. The CDR3 sequence is 12 residues long. CDR3 nucleotide sequence: TGCGCCAGCACCCCTGGGGGCACTGAAGCTTTCTTT. It translates to CASTPGGTEAFF.

The rearrangement uses TRBV2 and TRBJ2-7; no reliable D call. Germline-derived CDR1 and CDR2 are SNHLY and FYNNEI. The V and J ends lost 4 bases and 3 bases respectively, with 1 base between them. The CDR3 loop spans 10 amino acids. The CDR3 protein is CASSVYEQYF. The CDR3 DNA reads as TGTGCCAGCAGTGTCTACGAGCAGTACTTC. The variable domain in full, with the rest retrieved from reference TRBV2 and TRBJ2-7, is EPEVTQTPSHQVTQMGQEVILRCVPISNHLYFYWYRQILGQKVEFLVSFYNNEISEKSEIFDDQFSVERPDGSNFTLKIRSTKLEDSAMYFCASSVYEQYFGPGTRLTVT.

V is TRBV4-1 and J is TRBJ1-3; 7 nucleotides match TRBD1. V was clipped by 6 bases and J by 5 bases; unmatched bases: 7. Germline values: CDR1 MGHRA, CDR2 YSYEKL. This CDR3 region has 14 residues. Here the CDR3 DNA reads TGCGCCAGCAGTCCCGGACAGGCCAGAAACACCATATATTTT. Protein: CASSPGQARNTIYF.

The chain employs TRBV5-1 and TRBJ1-4; D is possibly TRBD1 (6 bases). This CDR3 has 16 residues. V dropped 1 base and J dropped 6 bases, with 16 bases sitting between them. Germline V gene lookup returns CDR1 SGHRS and CDR2 YFSETQ. The CDR3 DNA is TGCGCCAGCAGCTTGCCCACAGGGCGGGGGGATGAAAAACTGTTTTTT. Protein sequence: CASSLPTGRGDEKLFF.

The chain joins TRBV11-3 to TRBJ1-3; D uncertain. V lost 5 bases and J lost 0, with 11 bases in between. Germline CDR1 reads SGHNT; CDR2 reads YENEEA. This CDR3 region has 15 residues. For the CDR3, the DNA is TGTGCCAGCAGCGTGACGGGAGACTCTGGAAACACCATATATTTT. It is translated as CASSVTGDSGNTIYF. Full variable domain (remainder filled in from reference TRBV11-3 and TRBJ1-3): EAGVVQSPRYKIIEKKQPVAFWCNPISGHNTLYWYLQNLGQGPELLIRYENEEAVDDSQLPKDRFSAERLKGVDSTLKIQPAELGDSAVYLCASSVTGDSGNTIYFGEGSWLTVV.

V and J are TRBV5-1 and TRBJ1-1; the D is unclear. CDR1 is SGHRS and CDR2 is YFSETQ in the germline V gene. Trimming removed 0 bases at V and 0 bases at J, with 9 bases between. The CDR3 runs to 15 residues. The CDR3 region has the DNA TGCGCCAGCAGCTTGGTTCTGGCTTTGAACACTGAAGCTTTCTTT. Translating gives CASSLVLALNTEAFF.

The chain has TRBV7-9 and TRBJ1-2; possibly TRBD1 for D (5 bases). The CDR3 is made up of 14 amino acids. Per germline, CDR1 SEHNR and CDR2 FQNEAQ (reference sequence). Trimming pared 1 base from V and 7 bases from J, leaving 13 bases between. The CDR3 region is CASSLVGFGGGYTF. The CDR3 nucleotides read TGTGCCAGCAGCTTAGTAGGTTTCGGGGGTGGCTACACCTTC.

This clone has just one count. V and J are TRBV5-6 and TRBJ1-3, with D unclear. CDR1 SGHDT and CDR2 YYEEEE come from the germline V gene. V dropped 3 bases and J dropped 0 bases, with 10 bases sitting between them. The CDR3 spans 15 residues. Here the CDR3 DNA reads TGTGCCAGCAGCTCGCTAGGAGCCTCTGGAAACACCATATATTTT. The encoded protein is CASSSLGASGNTIYF.